These 2 T cell receptor beta chains share one sample of origin, sequenced in a study of T cells after yellow fever vaccination. TCRdb recomputed calls from the 5' RACE reads with MiXCR, one row per CDR3 protein. The data show 300,000 to 350,000 distinct CDR3 sequences, with around 4.3% seen just once and just under 20% held by the top ten. Source: PBMCs, taken 15 days after the yellow fever booster vaccination. These TCRs come from a man between 18 and 35 years old who received the YFV17D yellow fever vaccine.

In its sample, this clonotype was seen a few times. This chain uses TRBV6-2 or TRBV6-3 with TRBJ2-1, with 11 bases matching TRBD2. Trimming took 5 bases from V and 7 from J; bases not matched to a gene: 7. Germline V gene lookup returns CDR1 MNHEY and CDR2 SVGEGT. The CDR3 runs 15 residues. CDR3 sequence reads: CASSVIAGGPNEQFF. CDR3 bases: TGTGCCAGCAGTGTTATAGCGGGGGGGCCGAATGAGCAGTTCTTC.

This clonotype was found many times. This chain connects TRBV7-9 to TRBJ2-2, with D perhaps matching TRBD1 or TRBD2 (5 bases each). V lost 7 bases and J 3 bases, leaving 21 bases between the germline ends. Germline V gene sequence: CDR1 SEHNR, CDR2 FQNEAQ (reference sequence). The length of the CDR3 is 17 residues. CDR3 in DNA: TGTGCCAGCATCTCAGACCACGGGGACCGGTACACCGGGGAGCTGTTTTTT. Amino acids: CASISDHGDRYTGELFF.